This T cell receptor beta chain appears in the sequencing data of a study of T cells after yellow fever vaccination. The CDR3 is 15 residues long. Germline lookup yields CDR1 SGHVS and CDR2 FNYEAQ. V trimming: 6 bases; J trimming: 1 base; junction bases outside the gene matches: 8. Using its own MiXCR run on the 5' RACE reads, TCRdb lists one record per CDR3 protein. Found here are under 250,000 distinct CDR3 sequences, less than 8.5% of them singletons; the top ten hold approximately 0.84%. The receptor was derived from a man aged 30 to 39 who received the YFV17D yellow fever vaccine. The rearrangement links TRBV7-6 to TRBJ1-1; 7 positions match TRBD1. The source was CD4+ T cells sorted from PBMCs, collected 15 days after the yellow fever booster vaccination. The CDR3 DNA reads TGTGCCAGCAGTTCGCAACAGGGGAAGAACACTGAAGCTTTCTTT. Translation: CASSSQQGKNTEAFF.